This entry lists 7 T cell receptor beta chains sequenced from one sample in a study of cytomegalovirus exposure and HLA in healthy donors. The PCR contained 60 Vbeta and 13 Jbeta primers. Assay used: immunoSEQ multiplex PCR; TCRdb lists only in-frame clones, some missing. The sample holds 70,000 or so clones. The specimen was PBMCs. These receptors were obtained from a middle-aged man in good health and CMV-seronegative.

The chain couples TRBV5-4 to TRBJ1-1; maybe TRBD1 (5 bases). Trimming took off 2 bases at V and 6 bases at J, with 8 bases between the two ends. In germline, CDR1 is SGHNT, CDR2 YYREEE (reference sequence). The CDR3 spans 12 residues. As DNA, the CDR3 is TGTGCCAGCAGCTTTGACAGAGCTGAAGCTTTCTTT. Encoded protein: CASSFDRAEAFF.

The chain is built from TRBV7-9 and TRBJ2-1; 10 bases agree with TRBD2. J was trimmed by 10 bases and V by 5 bases; bases with no gene match: 14. CDR1 is SEHNR, CDR2 FQNEAQ, per germline (reference sequence). CDR3 length equals 16 residues. The CDR3 DNA reads as TGTGCCAGCAGCCCTCTAGGAAGCGGGAGGGCCGGGGAGCAGTTCTTC. Translating it yields CASSPLGSGRAGEQFF.

The V call is TRBV4-1, the J call TRBJ2-5; 8 nucleotides line up with TRBD2. Per the germline V gene, CDR1 is MGHRA and CDR2 is YSYEKL. Germline trimming cut 0 bases from V and 6 bases from J; bases unmatched to any gene: 9. The CDR3 runs to 16 residues. For the CDR3, the DNA is TGCGCCAGCAGCCAAGAAGGCCGGGGGGGCCCAAAGACCCAGTACTTC. Translation: CASSQEGRGGPKTQYF.

This chain connects TRBV18 to TRBJ1-4; D unresolved. Trimming removed 5 bases at V and 0 bases at J, with 7 bases between. The CDR3 is 14 residues long. CDR1 is KGHSH and CDR2 is LQKENI in the germline V gene. CDR3: CASSWAATNEKLFF. The CDR3 nucleotides are TGTGCCAGCTCATGGGCAGCAACTAATGAAAAACTGTTTTTT.

The chain employs TRBV13 and TRBJ1-4; a possible D gene is TRBD1 (6 bases). This CDR3 comprises 14 residues. Germline V gene data show CDR1 as PRHDT and CDR2 as FYEKMQ (reference sequence). Trimming took off 6 bases at V and 8 bases at J, with 16 bases between the two ends. In DNA form, the CDR3 reads TGTGCCAGCAGATTTCAGGGGTTGGCGGAAAAACTGTTTTTT. It specifies CASRFQGLAEKLFF.

Comment on this clone: Other nucleotide sequences in the sample specify the same CDR3. The chain is built from TRBV5-1 and TRBJ2-5; D unresolved. Germline assignment: CDR1 SGHRS and CDR2 YFSETQ. The ends were cut back, 1 base at V and 4 bases at J, with 5 bases in the middle. The length of the CDR3 is 12 residues. The chain's CDR3 is CASSLSRETQYF. CDR3 nucleotide sequence: TGCGCCAGCAGCTTGTCCCGAGAGACCCAGTACTTC.

This chain's CDR3 is CASSVYAAGAEAFF. CDR3 nucleotide sequence: TGTGCCAGCAGCGTATATGCAGCCGGGGCTGAAGCTTTCTTT. The genes are TRBV9 and TRBJ1-1; no definite D call. The CDR3 is 14 residues long. Germline loops: CDR1 SGDLS, CDR2 YYNGEE. The V end was cut by 1 base, the J end by 6 bases, with 13 bases between.